What follows are 29 T cell receptor beta chains derived from one specimen sequenced in a study of T cells in Graves' hyperthyroidism and ophthalmopathy. RNA transcripts yielded amplified TCR beta CDR3 regions. A set of HTBI primers served as the primers for a first-round RT-PCR of the TCR CDR3. Via MiXCR, TCRdb re-called the multiplex PCR reads, giving one row per CDR3 protein. The sample has about 320,000 distinct CDR3 sequences, about 15% seen once. The sequencing sample was made of blood. The receptors originated from a man aged 30 to 45 with Graves' hyperthyroidism.

This clonotype was seen many times. V is TRBV5-1 and J is TRBJ2-3; a weak D match, TRBD1 (5 bases). From germline, CDR1 is SGHRS and CDR2 YFSETQ. Trimming stripped 4 bases from V and 2 bases from J, with 11 bases between. This CDR3 has 14 residues. In DNA form, the CDR3 reads TGCGCCAGCAGCGCCCAAGGGGACACAGATACGCAGTATTTT. Encoded protein: CASSAQGDTDTQYF.

This clonotype has at least ten counts. The V gene is TRBV11-2, the J gene TRBJ2-2; D is unresolved. Per the germline V gene, CDR1 is SGHAT and CDR2 is FQNNGV. The CDR3 length is 14 residues. V lost 5 bases and J lost 5, with 12 bases in between. The CDR3 loop reads CASSRPLETGELFF. CDR3 DNA: TGTGCCAGCAGCCGCCCGTTGGAGACCGGGGAGCTGTTTTTT.

This clonotype occurred a few times. This chain joins TRBV7-2 and TRBJ2-1; D gene unclear. The CDR3 loop spans 15 amino acids. Germline V gene sequence: CDR1 SGHTA, CDR2 FQGNSA. V gave up 1 base and J gave up 1 base, with 8 bases separating them. In DNA form, the CDR3 reads TGTGCCAGCAGCTTAGTCTGGGAATCCTACAATGAGCAGTTCTTC. As protein: CASSLVWESYNEQFF.

This clonotype has a handful of counts. The rearrangement links TRBV5-1 to TRBJ2-1; D may be TRBD2 (5 bases). Germline V gene lookup returns CDR1 SGHRS and CDR2 YFSETQ. Trimming took 7 bases from V and 7 from J, leaving 15 bases between them. CDR3 length: 13 residues. DNA for the CDR3: TGCGCCAGCGGGGTGGGCCGGGGAAATGAGCAGTTCTTC. Residues: CASGVGRGNEQFF. The whole variable domain, filled in from reference TRBV5-1 and TRBJ2-1, reads KAGVTQTPRYLIKTRGQQVTLSCSPISGHRSVSWYQQTPGQGLQFLFEYFSETQRNKGNFPGRFSGRQFSNSRSEMNVSTLELGDSALYLCASGVGRGNEQFFGPGTRLTVL.

Many counts were recorded for this clonotype. The genes are TRBV12-5 and TRBJ2-5; D remains ambiguous. The CDR3 consists of 14 residues. Trimming left V 7 bases short and J 0 bases short, with 12 bases between. CDR1 and CDR2 from the germline V gene are LGHNT and FRNRAP. CDR3 amino acids: CASARTPNQETQYF. CDR3 DNA sequence: TGTGCTAGTGCCCGCACACCGAACCAAGAGACCCAGTACTTC.

This clonotype was recorded at least ten times. The gene calls are TRBV27 and TRBJ1-1; D is uncertain. CDR1 and CDR2 from the germline V gene are MNHEY and SMNVEV (reference sequence). The CDR3 sequence is 16 residues long. Trimming shortened V by 8 bases and J by 0 bases, and 19 bases separated the two germline ends. The CDR3: CASGRTEILMNTEAFF. The CDR3 DNA is TGTGCCAGCGGTAGGACGGAGATCCTCATGAACACTGAAGCTTTCTTT.

This clonotype was seen only once. This chain uses TRBV20-1 with TRBJ1-2; 9 bases line up with TRBD1. Trimming at V came to 2 bases and at J to 6 bases, leaving 4 bases not matched to a gene. CDR3 length equals 13 residues. The germline gives CDR1 DFQATT, CDR2 SNEGSKA (reference sequence). Here the CDR3 reads CSARTQGANGYTF. The CDR3 DNA follows: TGCAGTGCTAGAACACAGGGGGCGAATGGCTACACCTTC.

This clonotype was observed many times. The chain carries TRBV3-1 and TRBJ1-1; tentatively, D is TRBD1 (6 bases). CDR1 and CDR2 from the germline V gene are LGHDT and YNNKEL (reference sequence). V lost 10 bases and J 1 base, leaving 16 bases between the germline ends. This CDR3 contains 14 residues. CDR3 amino acids: CATTNREANTEAFF. CDR3 nucleotides: TGTGCCACCACCAACAGGGAAGCGAACACTGAAGCTTTCTTT.

Written as DNA, the CDR3 is TGTGCCAGTAGTACCCAAGACGGGAACTACGAGCAGTACTTC. This translates into CASSTQDGNYEQYF. The chain joins TRBV19 to TRBJ2-7; possibly TRBD2 for D (5 bases). Germline values: CDR1 LNHDA, CDR2 SQIVND (reference sequence). V lost 4 bases and J lost 3, with 13 bases in between. This CDR3 is built from 14 residues.

This clonotype was observed at least ten times. CDR3 DNA: TGCGCCAGCAGCCTCCCCCCCCGAAATGAGCAGTTCTTC. Protein: CASSLPPRNEQFF. This rearrangement joins TRBV4-1 to TRBJ2-1; the D is unclear. This CDR3 region has 13 residues. Deletions cut 4 bases from V and 7 bases from J, with 11 bases between. Germline V CDR1 and CDR2: MGHRA, YSYEKL.

This clonotype was recorded many times. The genes are TRBV5-1 and TRBJ2-7; the D is unclear. The V end was cut by 0 bases, the J end by 3 bases, with 7 bases between. Looked up from germline, CDR1 is SGHRS and CDR2 is YFSETQ. This CDR3 contains 13 residues. The CDR3 sequence: CASSLELGYEQYF. For the CDR3, the DNA is TGCGCCAGCAGCTTGGAATTAGGCTACGAGCAGTACTTC.

This clonotype occurred many times. The chain joins TRBV6-1 to TRBJ2-1; D uncertain. V was shortened by 5 bases and J by 7 bases, with 21 bases between the two germline ends. The germline V gene encodes CDR1 MNHNS and CDR2 SASEGT. This CDR3 is built from 16 residues. This chain's CDR3 is CASSYSFSLGQNEQFF. CDR3 DNA sequence: TGTGCCAGCAGTTATAGTTTTAGCTTGGGCCAAAATGAGCAGTTCTTC.

The chain has TRBV24-1 and TRBJ1-5; D ambiguous. V was clipped by 3 bases and J by 5 bases, with 7 bases between them. CDR1 and CDR2 from the germline V gene are KGHDR and SFDVKD. The CDR3 is 13 residues long. The CDR3 is CATSDPDDQPQHF. For the CDR3, the DNA is TGTGCCACCAGTGATCCGGACGATCAGCCCCAGCATTTT.

At least ten counts were recorded for this clonotype. The rearrangement uses TRBV6-5 and TRBJ1-2, with D possibly TRBD1 on 6 matching bases. V shed 0 bases and J shed 0 bases, with 11 bases lying between them. The CDR3 totals 16 residues. Germline-derived CDR1 and CDR2 are MNHEY and SVGAGI. This CDR3 is CASSYSGAGANYGYTF. CDR3 sequence (DNA): TGTGCCAGCAGTTACTCGGGGGCGGGAGCTAACTATGGCTACACCTTC.

The chain carries TRBV5-1 and TRBJ1-2; no reliable D call. V gave up 5 bases and J gave up 0 bases, with 8 bases separating them. CDR1 is SGHRS and CDR2 is YFSETQ in the germline V gene. CDR3 length equals 13 residues. The CDR3 sequence: CASSPGANYGYTF. In DNA, the CDR3 is TGCGCCAGCAGTCCAGGAGCTAACTATGGCTACACCTTC.

A few counts support this clonotype. The CDR3 here is CAWRLAYEQYF. CDR3 nucleotide sequence: TGTGCCTGGAGACTAGCCTACGAGCAGTACTTC. The chain carries TRBV30 and TRBJ2-7; possibly TRBD2 for D (5 bases). Trimming pared 3 bases from V and 2 bases from J, leaving 5 bases between. Germline V CDR1 and CDR2: GTSNPN, SVGIG (reference sequence). The CDR3 has 11 amino acids. Using reference TRBV30 and TRBJ2-7 for the parts outside the CDR3, the full variable domain is SQTIHQWPATLVQPVGSPLSLECTVEGTSNPNLYWYRQAAGRGLQLLFYSVGIGQISSEVPQNLSASRPQDRQFILSSKKLLLSDSGFYLCAWRLAYEQYFGPGTRLTVT.

This chain uses TRBV4-1 with TRBJ2-7; 7 bases align to TRBD2. Germline V gives CDR1 MGHRA, CDR2 YSYEKL. V was pared by 4 bases and J by 3 bases, with 12 bases of the junction left unmatched. The CDR3 has 16 amino acids. CDR3 sequence reads: CASSRQSGGGGYEQYF. In DNA, the CDR3 is TGCGCCAGCAGCCGACAATCGGGGGGTGGGGGCTACGAGCAGTACTTC.

This clonotype was seen a handful of times. The genes are TRBV9 and TRBJ2-4; TRBD2 is a possible D gene (6 bases). V shed 4 bases and J shed 8 bases, with 16 bases lying between them. Germline values: CDR1 SGDLS, CDR2 YYNGEE. CDR3 size: 14 residues. CDR3 in amino acids: CASSPSGGRDIQYF. In DNA form, the CDR3 reads TGTGCCAGCAGCCCAAGCGGAGGGAGAGACATTCAGTACTTC. Drawing the rest from reference TRBV9 and TRBJ2-4, the complete variable domain is DSGVTQTPKHLITATGQRVTLRCSPRSGDLSVYWYQQSLDQGLQFLIQYYNGEERAKGNILERFSAQQFPDLHSELNLSSLELGDSALYFCASSPSGGRDIQYFGAGTRLSVL.

This clonotype showed up many times. The J gene is TRBJ1-2, the V gene TRBV20-1; the D gene is possibly TRBD1 (6 bases). Germline V gene lookup returns CDR1 DFQATT and CDR2 SNEGSKA (reference sequence). CDR3 size: 12 residues. V dropped 2 bases and J dropped 3 bases, with 7 bases sitting between them. The CDR3 nucleotides are TGCAGTGCTAGAAACAGGGACTATGGCTACACCTTC. The encoded protein is CSARNRDYGYTF.

This clonotype appeared a few times. The chain uses TRBV9 and TRBJ2-1; D unresolved. The germline V gene encodes CDR1 SGDLS and CDR2 YYNGEE. The CDR3 is 16 amino acids. V was pared by 3 bases and J by 0 bases, with 13 bases between. Here the CDR3 DNA reads TGTGCCAGCAGCGCCCGACCTAAAAGCTCCTACAATGAGCAGTTCTTC. Translating it yields CASSARPKSSYNEQFF. Using reference TRBV9 and TRBJ2-1 for the parts outside the CDR3, the full variable domain is DSGVTQTPKHLITATGQRVTLRCSPRSGDLSVYWYQQSLDQGLQFLIQYYNGEERAKGNILERFSAQQFPDLHSELNLSSLELGDSALYFCASSARPKSSYNEQFFGPGTRLTVL.

DNA for the CDR3: TGTGCCAGATCTACAGGGGGAAGGAGCAATCAGCCCCAGCATTTT. This encodes CARSTGGRSNQPQHF. The rearrangement joins TRBV27 to TRBJ1-5; 8 bases fit TRBD1. The germline CDR1 and CDR2 sequences are MNHEY and SMNVEV (reference sequence). The CDR3 has 15 residues. V lost 9 bases to trimming and J lost 1 base; unmatched junction nucleotides: 8.

V gene TRBV10-3 combines with J gene TRBJ2-3; D could derive from TRBD1 or TRBD2 (6 bases each). The CDR3 totals 13 residues. Germline V gene data show CDR1 as ENHRY and CDR2 as SYGVKD. Trimming took off 10 bases at V and 5 bases at J, with 16 bases between the two ends. CDR3 sequence (DNA): TGTGCCACTATGCGGGAAGGGGGAGATACGCAGTATTTT. Protein sequence: CATMREGGDTQYF.

In its sample, this clonotype was seen many times. The J gene is TRBJ2-1, the V gene TRBV7-2; maybe TRBD1 (7 bases). The germline V gene encodes CDR1 SGHTA and CDR2 FQGNSA. Between the trimmed V and J ends, which lost 1 base and 0 bases, there was a span of 13 bases. This CDR3 has 17 amino acids. CDR3 protein: CASSLGGAGGSYNEQFF. The CDR3 nucleotides are TGTGCCAGCAGCTTAGGGGGGGCAGGGGGCTCCTACAATGAGCAGTTCTTC.

Many counts were recorded for this clonotype. The rearrangement links TRBV28 to TRBJ1-5; D possibly corresponds to TRBD1 (6 bases). CDR1 and CDR2 (germline): MDHEN, SYDVKM. Trimming stripped 1 base from V and 2 bases from J, with 12 bases between. The CDR3 runs 16 residues. The CDR3 DNA follows: TGTGCCAGCAGTTTATCATGGGGGGCTGGCAATCAGCCCCAGCATTTT. Residues: CASSLSWGAGNQPQHF.

V and J are TRBV18 and TRBJ2-7, with 7 nucleotides matching TRBD1. The CDR3 spans 14 residues. With V trimmed by 1 base and J by 7 bases, 7 bases remained unmatched. The germline V gene has CDR1 KGHSH and CDR2 LQKENI. This CDR3 reads CASSPLTGDGEQYF. The CDR3 DNA reads TGTGCCAGCTCACCACTTACAGGGGACGGGGAGCAGTACTTC.

This clonotype was recorded at least ten times. V gene TRBV20-1 combines with J gene TRBJ2-7, with 11 bases that match TRBD2. V was pared by 6 bases and J by 3 bases, with 4 bases of the junction left unmatched. The length of the CDR3 is 13 residues. CDR1 and CDR2 from the germline V gene are DFQATT and SNEGSKA (reference sequence). As DNA, the CDR3 is TGCAGTGCCGAACTAGCGGGAGTCTACGAGCAGTACTTC. As protein: CSAELAGVYEQYF.

As for this clonotype: The junction departs from germline at one end; a sequencing error may be responsible. The rearrangement uses TRBV6-5 and TRBJ1-5, with 7 bases fitting TRBD1. Germline V gene sequence: CDR1 MNHEY, CDR2 SVGAGI. The CDR3 spans 15 residues. The CDR3 DNA reads TGTGTCAGCAGTTACTCGAGGGGGCGTAATCAGCCCCAGCATTTT. As protein: CVSSYSRGRNQPQHF.

There are many counts of this clonotype. This chain uses TRBV11-2 with TRBJ2-3; D may be TRBD1 (6 bases). The CDR3 length is 15 residues. Trimming stripped 6 bases from V and 2 bases from J, with 15 bases between. Germline V gene data show CDR1 as SGHAT and CDR2 as FQNNGV. The CDR3 spells CASSDAQGHTDTQYF. The CDR3, as DNA: TGTGCCAGCAGTGATGCGCAGGGGCACACAGATACGCAGTATTTT.

This clonotype appeared many times. The rearrangement links TRBV12-3 or TRBV12-4 to TRBJ1-5; D unresolved. The CDR3 loop spans 14 amino acids. The V end lost 6 bases, the J end lost 3 bases, and 12 bases lay between the germline ends. The CDR3: CASSFSFYNQPQHF. The CDR3 DNA reads as TGTGCCAGCAGCTTCAGCTTTTACAATCAGCCCCAGCATTTT.